One and the same sample provided the 21 T cell receptor beta chains below, sequenced in a study of T cells in tuberculosis. Cells were sorted from thawed PBMC rested overnight and stained with GMM-loaded CD1B tetramer, viability dye and anti-CD3. The CD1B tetramers carried C32 glucose monomycolate purified from Rhodococcus equi. Produced via immunoSEQ multiplex PCR; TCRdb's table is partial and in-frame only. The sample consists of approximately 88,000 clones, about nine tenths of them appearing once. Sequences were obtained from CD1b-GMM tetramer-negative cells sorted from PBMCs. The receptors shown here come from an adult woman with latent tuberculosis.

V gene TRBV6-6 combines with J gene TRBJ2-3; D possibly corresponds to TRBD1 (6 bases). Germline values: CDR1 MNHNY, CDR2 SVGAGI (reference sequence). The germline V and J ends were trimmed by 4 bases and 6 bases, with 20 bases remaining between them. This CDR3 has 16 amino acids. CDR3 loop: CASSSTGFLVRDTQYF. CDR3 DNA: TGTGCCAGCAGTTCTACAGGGTTTTTAGTTCGCGATACGCAGTATTTT.

V usage is TRBV7-9 and J usage is TRBJ1-6, with 10 bases aligning to TRBD1. The ends lost 4 bases at V and 16 bases at J; junction bases unmatched: 16. This CDR3 region has 16 residues. The germline gives CDR1 SEHNR, CDR2 FQNEAQ (reference sequence). The CDR3 protein is CASSSLGGTGDLSLHF. The CDR3 DNA reads TGTGCCAGCAGCTCCTTAGGCGGGACAGGGGACTTATCTCTCCACTTT.

J is TRBJ2-7 and V is TRBV7-8; either TRBD1 or TRBD2 may supply D (6 bases each). Trimming left V 6 bases short and J 2 bases short, with 11 bases between. Germline values: CDR1 SGHVS, CDR2 FQNEAQ. The CDR3 covers 13 residues. CDR3 bases: TGTGCCAGCAGGCCGGAGGGGGCCTACGAGCAGTACGTC. Translated, it gives CASRPEGAYEQYV.

The chain employs TRBV11-3 and TRBJ2-2; D is perhaps TRBD2 (6 bases). The germline V and J ends were trimmed by 5 bases and 6 bases, with 10 bases remaining between them. The CDR3 has 13 amino acids. CDR1 is SGHNT and CDR2 is YENEEA in the germline V gene. The CDR3 is CASSDGTSGELFF. In DNA, the CDR3 is TGTGCCAGCAGCGACGGGACTTCCGGGGAGCTGTTTTTT.

The chain combines TRBV19 with TRBJ1-1; 7 bases fit TRBD1. The length of the CDR3 is 19 residues. Germline lookup yields CDR1 LNHDA and CDR2 SQIVND (reference sequence). Germline trimming cut 2 bases from V and 8 bases from J; bases unmatched to any gene: 23. CDR3 bases: TGTGCCAGTAGTATACGGGGGACCGGGACAGAAAGGCTGAATAACGAAGCTTTCTTT. This encodes CASSIRGTGTERLNNEAFF.

The V and J genes are TRBV2 and TRBJ2-7, with 7 bases aligning to TRBD2. CDR3 length equals 13 residues. V lost 7 bases and J lost 5; bases outside the gene matches: 8. Germline-derived CDR1 and CDR2 are SNHLY and FYNNEI. CDR3 bases: TGTGCCAGCACGGGGGGAGGTTCGGACGAGCAGTACTTC. Protein product: CASTGGGSDEQYF.

The chain is built from TRBV7-2 and TRBJ2-5, with 8 bases lining up with TRBD1. This CDR3 is 14 amino acids long. J gave up 5 bases and V 4 bases, and 6 bases lay outside the gene matches. Germline values: CDR1 SGHTA, CDR2 FQGNSA. The CDR3 DNA is TGTGCCAGCAGCTCTGGACAGGGCTTGGAGACCCAGTACTTC. It specifies CASSSGQGLETQYF.

The J gene is TRBJ2-1, the V gene TRBV5-5; 9 bases match TRBD1. V was clipped by 4 bases and J by 7 bases; unmatched bases: 12. Germline CDR1 SGHKS, CDR2 YYEKEE (reference sequence). CDR3 size: 16 residues. CDR3 coding DNA: TGTGCCAGCAGCAAGACTGGACAGGGGATTTGGAATGAGCAGTTCTTC. Translation gives CASSKTGQGIWNEQFF.

This sequence joins TRBV10-2 and TRBJ1-5, with unresolved D. Germline CDR1 is WSHSY and CDR2 is SAAADI. Trimming removed 4 bases from V and 2 bases from J, with 3 bases in between. This CDR3 is 12 amino acids long. The CDR3 nucleotides read TGCGCCAGCAGTGCGGGCAATCAGCCCCAGCATTTT. As protein: CASSAGNQPQHF.

The chain joins TRBV4-3 to TRBJ1-4; weak D call: TRBD1 (5 bases). Germline V CDR1 and CDR2: LGHNA, YSLEER. V lost 0 bases and J lost 5, with 10 bases in between. There are 15 residues in the CDR3. DNA of the CDR3: TGCGCCAGCAGCCAAGATCCGGCAGGGAATGAAAAACTGTTTTTT. Its protein is CASSQDPAGNEKLFF.

The chain recombines TRBV12-2 with TRBJ2-7; TRBD1, as called in the table, went unchecked against the DNA. TRBV12-2 is listed as a pseudogene. The CDR3 sequence is 16 residues long. CDR3 residues: CASRFFRGLCSYEQYV. The DNA for the CDR3 is TGTGCAAGTCGCTTCTTCAGGGGGCTATGTAGCTACGAGCAGTACGTC.

The chain is built from TRBV7-2 and TRBJ2-4; D may be TRBD1 (6 bases). Per germline, CDR1 SGHTA and CDR2 FQGNSA. CDR3 length: 15 residues. V lost 1 base, J lost 1 base, and 8 bases lay in between. CDR3 bases: TGTGCCAGCAGCTTAGGCACAGGGGCCAAAAACATTCAGTACTTC. It is translated as CASSLGTGAKNIQYF.

The CDR3 here is CASSIGSAGVRGYTF. The CDR3 DNA sequence: TGTGCCAGTAGTATAGGATCAGCGGGTGTGAGGGGCTACACCTTC. V is TRBV19 and J is TRBJ1-2; no clear D. The CDR3 has 15 residues. Germline CDR1 is LNHDA and CDR2 is SQIVND (reference sequence). V was cut by 1 base and J by 8 bases, with 17 bases left in between.

The CDR3 DNA reads TGTGCCAGCAGCCTCCTAGCGGGGGCTTACAATGAGCAGTTCTTC. Protein product: CASSLLAGAYNEQFF. The chain employs TRBV7-3 and TRBJ2-1; 10 nucleotides agree with TRBD2. Germline trimming cut 5 bases from V and 4 bases from J; bases unmatched to any gene: 5. The germline V gene has CDR1 SGHTA and CDR2 FQGTGA. CDR3 length: 15 amino acids.

This chain connects TRBV28 to TRBJ2-1; 8 positions agree with TRBD1. CDR1 is MDHEN and CDR2 is SYDVKM in the germline V gene. Unmatched junction bases numbered 2, after V lost 4 bases and J lost 0 bases. The CDR3 has 15 residues. In nucleotides, the CDR3 is TGTGCCAGCAGTTGGACAGGGTTCTCCTACAATGAGCAGTTCTTC. This sequence encodes CASSWTGFSYNEQFF.

The V and J genes are TRBV11-2 and TRBJ1-4; D gene unclear. Trimming took off 1 base at V and 0 bases at J, with 12 bases between the two ends. CDR1 and CDR2 (germline): SGHAT, FQNNGV. The CDR3 is made up of 17 amino acids. CDR3 sequence: CASSLGHRPATNEKLFF. The CDR3 nucleotides are TGTGCCAGCAGCTTAGGACACAGACCAGCAACTAATGAAAAACTGTTTTTT.

The chain uses TRBV6-1 and TRBJ2-1; D uncertain. The germline V gene encodes CDR1 MNHNS and CDR2 SASEGT. The CDR3 contains 15 residues. V lost 5 bases, J lost 0 bases, and 11 bases lay in between. DNA of the CDR3: TGTGCCAGCAGTCATCAGGAAGCCTCCTACAATGAGCAGTTCTTC. Translated: CASSHQEASYNEQFF.

On this clone: A read error may produce the germline difference seen at one junction end. The V call is TRBV7-7, the J call TRBJ2-3; D unresolved. The germline gives CDR1 SSHAT, CDR2 FNYEAQ (reference sequence). This CDR3 region has 13 residues. The CDR3 nucleotides are TGTGCTAGCAGTTATACATACACAGATACGCAGTATTTT. Encoded protein: CASSYTYTDTQYF.

The chain carries TRBV5-4 and TRBJ2-5; 14 bases are shared with TRBD2. CDR1 is SGHNT and CDR2 is YYREEE in the germline V gene (reference sequence). The V and J ends lost 0 bases and 5 bases, in that order; junction bases with no gene match: 3. The CDR3 is made up of 16 amino acids. CDR3 in amino acids: CASSLGTSGGFETQYF. The CDR3 DNA reads as TGTGCCAGCAGCTTGGGGACTAGCGGGGGGTTTGAGACCCAGTACTTC.

The chain carries TRBV7-8 and TRBJ2-4, with D maybe TRBD2 (5 bases). CDR1 is SGHVS and CDR2 is FQNEAQ in the germline V gene. The CDR3 extends over 15 amino acids. V was pared by 1 base and J by 2 bases, with 9 bases between. CDR3 residues: CASSLESGTKNIQYF. In DNA form, the CDR3 reads TGTGCCAGCAGCTTAGAGTCCGGGACCAAAAACATTCAGTACTTC.

Only one count was recorded for this clone. The V and J genes are TRBV27 and TRBJ2-3; D might be TRBD2 (6 bases). The CDR3 runs to 13 residues. Trimming shortened V by 1 base and J by 5 bases, and 7 bases separated the two germline ends. Germline V gives CDR1 MNHEY, CDR2 SMNVEV (reference sequence). The chain's CDR3 is CASSLLGGDTQYF. The CDR3 nucleotides read TGTGCCAGCAGTTTATTGGGGGGAGATACGCAGTATTTT.